This TCR beta chain was profiled in a study of blood T cell repertoires in COVID-19. Study-wide context: Samples representing acute and convalescent COVID-19 were sourced from the United States, Italy and Spain.

The CDR3 contains 17 residues. Germline loops: CDR1 MDHEN, CDR2 SYDVKM. Trimming pared 6 bases from V and 4 bases from J, leaving 19 bases between. Original analysis: Cell counts per sample came from amplifying reference gene primers. Libraries were prepared by immunoSEQ multiplex PCR; TCRdb keeps only in-frame clonotypes and omits some of them. The V and J calls and clone size were taken over from that table, and D and trimming were inferred from the DNA. The table includes around 140,000 clones, 81% detected once. The clonotype was recovered from a woman in her sixties with active or convalescent COVID-19. Material: peripheral blood. V gene TRBV28 combines with J gene TRBJ1-6; D is perhaps TRBD1 (5 bases). Here the CDR3 DNA reads TGTGCCAGCAGCCGGACACAACCCACCTTTTATAATTCACCCCTCCACTTT. This translates into CASSRTQPTFYNSPLHF.